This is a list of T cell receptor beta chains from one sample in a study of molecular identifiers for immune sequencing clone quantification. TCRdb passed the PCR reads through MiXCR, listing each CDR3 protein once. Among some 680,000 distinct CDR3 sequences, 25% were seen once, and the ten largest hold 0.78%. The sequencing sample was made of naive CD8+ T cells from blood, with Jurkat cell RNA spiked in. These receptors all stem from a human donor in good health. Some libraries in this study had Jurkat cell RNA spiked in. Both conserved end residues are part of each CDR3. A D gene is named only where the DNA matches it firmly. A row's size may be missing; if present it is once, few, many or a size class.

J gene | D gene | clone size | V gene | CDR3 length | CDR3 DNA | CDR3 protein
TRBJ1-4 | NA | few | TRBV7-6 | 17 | TGTGCCAGCAGCTTAGATATTTTGGGACAATCTAATGAAAAACTGTTTTTT | CASSLDILGQSNEKLFF
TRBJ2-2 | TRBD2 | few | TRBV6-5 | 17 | TGTGCCAGCAGTGCGACTAGCGGGAGGGTGAGGACCGGGGAGCTGTTTTTT | CASSATSGRVRTGELFF
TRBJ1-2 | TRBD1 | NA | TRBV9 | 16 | TGTGCCAGCGGCCCAGGGACAGGCCACTCTAACTATGGCTACACCTTC | CASGPGTGHSNYGYTF
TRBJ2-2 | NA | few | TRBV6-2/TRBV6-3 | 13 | TGTGCCAGCAGTTACTATGGGACCGGGGAGCTGTTTTTT | CASSYYGTGELFF
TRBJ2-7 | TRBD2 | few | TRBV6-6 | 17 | TGTGCCAGCAGTCCCCCGGGACTAGCGGGAGGGCCGGGAGAGCAGTACTTC | CASSPPGLAGGPGEQYF
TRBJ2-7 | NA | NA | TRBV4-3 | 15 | TGCGCCAGCAGCCAAGATCCGGGACACGGATTCGAGCAGTACTTC | CASSQDPGHGFEQYF
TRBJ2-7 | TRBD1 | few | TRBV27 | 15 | TGTGCCAGCAGTTTGGGACAGGGGGCCAACTACGAGCAGTACTTC | CASSLGQGANYEQYF
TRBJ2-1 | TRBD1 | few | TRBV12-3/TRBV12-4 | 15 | TGTGCCAGCAGTCCAACAGGGGTGAAATACAATGAGCAGTTCTTC | CASSPTGVKYNEQFF
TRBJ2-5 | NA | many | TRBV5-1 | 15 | TGCGCCAGCAGCTTGGATGGCGCGGACCAAGAGACCCAGTACTTC | CASSLDGADQETQYF
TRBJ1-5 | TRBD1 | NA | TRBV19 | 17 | TGTGCCAGTAGTACCTCGACAGGGGGCCTTGGCAATCAGCCCCAGCATTTT | CASSTSTGGLGNQPQHF
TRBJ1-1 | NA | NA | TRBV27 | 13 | TGTGCCAGCGGTTTAGGGACAACAACTGAAGCTTTCTTT | CASGLGTTTEAFF
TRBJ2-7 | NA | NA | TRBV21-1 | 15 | TGTGCCAGCAGCAAATCGTCAGCGAGAGCCTACGAGCAGTACTTC | CASSKSSARAYEQYF